This is a list of T cell receptor beta chains from one sample in a study of PD-1 blockade in classical Hodgkin lymphoma. Here immunoSEQ multiplex PCR was the method, and the copy in TCRdb shows in-frame clones only, minus some. Of roughly 30,000 clones in the sample, over 75% were seen once. The sequences come from CD4+ T cells from blood, collected before the fourth cycle of nivolumab. Receptors originate from a human donor with classical Hodgkin lymphoma. Each CDR3 is given with its conserved first and last residue. A D gene is named only where the DNA matches it firmly. Size values are once, few and many counts, or a class for expanded clones, and some rows have none.

V: TRBV7-2; size: -; D: -; J: TRBJ1-5; CDR3: CASSLAEGQPQHF; DNA: TGTGCCAGCAGCTTAGCGGAGGGTCAGCCCCAGCATTTT
V: TRBV10-2; size: few; D: TRBD1; J: TRBJ1-2; CDR3: CASSEPTGKVDYTF; DNA: TGCGCCAGCAGTGAGCCGACAGGGAAGGTAGACTACACCTTC
V: TRBV7-9; size: -; D: -; J: TRBJ2-3; CDR3: CASSLETSTDTQYF; DNA: TGTGCCAGCAGCCTCGAGACTAGCACAGATACGCAGTATTTT
V: TRBV11-2; size: -; D: TRBD1; J: TRBJ2-2; CDR3: CASSDRQGLNTGELFF; DNA: TGTGCCAGCAGCGATAGACAGGGTCTTAACACCGGGGAGCTGTTTTTT
V: TRBV7-3; size: few; D: TRBD2; J: TRBJ2-2; CDR3: CASRAGVNTGELFF; DNA: TGTGCCAGCAGAGCGGGGGTAAACACCGGGGAGCTGTTTTTT
V: TRBV19; size: -; D: TRBD1; J: TRBJ1-2; CDR3: CASSIVGTDYGYTF; DNA: TGTGCCAGTAGTATAGTGGGGACAGACTATGGCTACACCTTC
V: TRBV2; size: -; D: -; J: TRBJ1-2; CDR3: CASIPLLGTNYGYTF; DNA: TGTGCCAGCATCCCCCTCTTGGGGACTAACTATGGCTACACCTTC
V: TRBV19; size: -; D: TRBD1; J: TRBJ2-7; CDR3: CASSRGQGDNEQYF; DNA: TGTGCCAGTAGTAGGGGACAGGGGGACAACGAGCAGTACTTC
V: TRBV19; size: -; D: TRBD1; J: TRBJ1-2; CDR3: CASATGGGGYTF; DNA: TGTGCCAGTGCGACAGGGGGTGGTGGCTACACCTTC
V: TRBV6-1; size: -; D: TRBD2; J: TRBJ2-3; CDR3: CASSDGLAGGLRDTQYF; DNA: TGTGCCAGCAGTGATGGGCTAGCGGGAGGTCTGAGAGATACGCAGTATTTT
V: TRBV7-2; size: few; D: -; J: TRBJ2-1; CDR3: CASSRTSGGGEVNEQFF; DNA: TGTGCCAGCAGCCGCACCTCGGGCGGGGGCGAGGTGAATGAGCAGTTCTTC
V: TRBV4-2; size: -; D: -; J: TRBJ1-2; CDR3: CASEATGTDDYGYTF; DNA: TGTGCCAGCGAAGCTACAGGGACGGATGACTATGGCTACACCTTC
V: TRBV11-2; size: -; D: TRBD1; J: TRBJ2-7; CDR3: CASSFRFLTGSEQYF; DNA: TGTGCCAGCAGCTTCCGCTTCCTGACAGGGAGCGAGCAGTACTTC
V: TRBV9; size: few; D: -; J: TRBJ1-1; CDR3: CASSVISSGTEAFF; DNA: TGTGCCAGCAGCGTAATTTCTTCGGGCACTGAAGCTTTCTTT
V: TRBV18; size: -; D: -; J: TRBJ1-1; CDR3: CASSPAGTGNTEAFF; DNA: TGTGCCAGCTCACCGGCCGGGACGGGAAACACTGAAGCTTTCTTT
V: TRBV6-5; size: -; D: -; J: TRBJ1-2; CDR3: CASSYSRDAARLGYTF; DNA: TGTGCCAGCAGTTACTCCCGGGACGCGGCTCGCTTGGGCTACACCTTC
V: TRBV18; size: few; D: -; J: TRBJ1-5; CDR3: CASSPSRGNQPQHF; DNA: TGTGCCAGCTCACCGTCCAGGGGCAATCAGCCCCAGCATTTT
V: TRBV28; size: -; D: TRBD2; J: TRBJ2-4; CDR3: CATTGGGSIQYF; DNA: TGTGCCACCACCGGGGGGGGGAGCATTCAGTACTTC
V: TRBV6-6; size: -; D: -; J: TRBJ2-7; CDR3: CASGMTGSTYEQYF; DNA: TGTGCCAGCGGGATGACAGGATCCACCTACGAGCAGTACTTC
V: TRBV6-6; size: -; D: TRBD1; J: TRBJ1-6; CDR3: CASRAGGSNSPLHF; DNA: TGTGCCAGCAGAGCAGGGGGATCTAATTCACCCCTCCACTTT
V: TRBV29-1; size: -; D: -; J: TRBJ2-3; CDR3: CSVEVRGRDADTQYF; DNA: TGCAGCGTTGAAGTGCGGGGCAGGGACGCAGATACGCAGTATTTT
V: TRBV5-5; size: -; D: TRBD2; J: TRBJ2-1; CDR3: CASSSFTAAGLAYNEQFF; DNA: TGTGCCAGCAGCTCCTTCACGGCGGCGGGACTAGCATACAATGAGCAGTTCTTC
V: TRBV5-1; size: -; D: TRBD1; J: TRBJ2-7; CDR3: CASSMLTGVSLYEQYF; DNA: TGCGCCAGCAGCATGCTAACAGGGGTTTCCCTCTACGAGCAGTACTTC
V: TRBV9; size: -; D: -; J: TRBJ2-1; CDR3: CASSPAVAPYRYNEQFF; DNA: TGTGCCAGCAGCCCAGCGGTAGCCCCCTATCGATACAATGAGCAGTTCTTC
V: TRBV16; size: -; D: -; J: TRBJ2-5; CDR3: CASSRFQAGSGETQYF; DNA: TGTGCCAGCAGCCGATTTCAGGCCGGGAGTGGGGAGACCCAGTACTTC
V: TRBV10-3; size: few; D: -; J: TRBJ2-7; CDR3: CAISTGTPYEQYF; DNA: TGTGCCATCAGCACCGGGACACCGTACGAGCAGTACTTC
V: TRBV6-1; size: -; D: -; J: TRBJ2-3; CDR3: CASSDRVGGGSTDTQYF; DNA: TGTGCCAGCAGTGACAGGGTGGGGGGAGGTAGCACAGATACGCAGTATTTT
V: TRBV7-3; size: few; D: -; J: TRBJ1-2; CDR3: CASSATGGIVYGYTF; DNA: TGTGCCAGCAGCGCTACAGGAGGTATTGTGTATGGCTACACCTTC
V: TRBV11-1; size: -; D: -; J: TRBJ2-2; CDR3: CASSPRPKPGELFF; DNA: TGTGCCAGCAGCCCACGCCCCAAACCCGGGGAGCTGTTTTTT
V: TRBV19; size: -; D: -; J: TRBJ1-4; CDR3: CATTKFPGRSFEKLFF; DNA: TGTGCCACTACCAAATTCCCGGGACGGAGTTTTGAAAAACTGTTTTTT
V: TRBV30; size: -; D: -; J: TRBJ1-5; CDR3: CAWSTGKAQPQHF; DNA: TGTGCCTGGAGTACAGGGAAGGCACAGCCCCAGCATTTT
V: TRBV21-1; size: -; D: -; J: TRBJ1-3; CDR3: CASSPREGSAIYF; DNA: TGTGCCAGCAGCCCAAGAGAAGGGAGCGCCATATATTTT
V: TRBV10-3; size: -; D: -; J: TRBJ2-7; CDR3: CAIQGQLATGEQYF; DNA: TGTGCCATCCAAGGTCAACTTGCGACTGGCGAGCAGTACTTC
V: TRBV5-4; size: -; D: TRBD2; J: TRBJ2-2; CDR3: CASSYASGPNTGELFF; DNA: TGTGCCAGCAGCTACGCTAGCGGGCCGAACACCGGGGAGCTGTTTTTT
V: TRBV6-5; size: few; D: -; J: TRBJ1-2; CDR3: CASSYSAGYGYTF; DNA: TGTGCCAGCAGTTACTCGGCTGGCTATGGCTACACCTTC
V: TRBV9; size: -; D: TRBD1; J: TRBJ2-7; CDR3: CASSVGGQGPYEQYF; DNA: TGTGCCAGCAGCGTAGGTGGACAGGGACCCTACGAGCAGTACTTC
V: TRBV9; size: -; D: -; J: TRBJ2-3; CDR3: CASSVVATSENTQYF; DNA: TGTGCCAGCAGCGTAGTAGCAACCTCGGAAAATACGCAGTATTTT
V: TRBV7-9; size: few; D: -; J: TRBJ1-5; CDR3: CASSFSGSNQPQHF; DNA: TGTGCCAGCAGCTTCTCTGGAAGCAATCAGCCCCAGCATTTT
V: TRBV6-1; size: once; D: -; J: TRBJ2-7; CDR3: CASSEQRNSYEQYF; DNA: TGTGCCAGCAGTGAACAGAGAAATTCCTACGAGCAGTACTTC
V: TRBV2; size: -; D: -; J: TRBJ1-3; CDR3: CASSEVKGWGNTIYF; DNA: TGTGCCAGCAGTGAGGTTAAGGGGTGGGGAAACACCATATATTTT
V: TRBV10-3; size: few; D: -; J: TRBJ1-5; CDR3: CAISAQGQPQHF; DNA: TGTGCCATCAGCGCACAGGGCCAGCCCCAGCATTTT
V: TRBV6-5; size: -; D: -; J: TRBJ2-3; CDR3: CASSLDRTDTQYF; DNA: TGTGCCAGCAGCTTGGACCGCACAGATACGCAGTATTTT
V: TRBV27; size: -; D: -; J: TRBJ2-5; CDR3: CASSLSGEETQYF; DNA: TGTGCCAGCAGTTTATCTGGGGAAGAGACCCAGTACTTC
V: TRBV4-2; size: -; D: TRBD2; J: TRBJ2-1; CDR3: CASSQAPFSGRGNEQFF; DNA: TGTGCCAGCAGCCAAGCCCCGTTTAGCGGGAGGGGCAATGAGCAGTTCTTC
V: TRBV5-1; size: -; D: -; J: TRBJ2-5; CDR3: CASTLEGHQETQYF; DNA: TGCGCCAGCACATTGGAGGGGCACCAAGAGACCCAGTACTTC
V: TRBV19; size: -; D: -; J: TRBJ1-2; CDR3: CASSSMGAYGYTF; DNA: TGTGCCAGTAGCTCCATGGGGGCCTATGGCTACACCTTC
V: TRBV2; size: medium-sized; D: -; J: TRBJ1-3; CDR3: CASSAPGAGNTIYF; DNA: TGTGCCAGCAGTGCCCCGGGGGCTGGAAACACCATATATTTT
V: TRBV9; size: -; D: -; J: TRBJ1-1; CDR3: CASSQSLQGEAFF; DNA: TGTGCCAGCAGTCAATCATTACAGGGAGAAGCTTTCTTT
V: TRBV7-2; size: -; D: -; J: TRBJ2-5; CDR3: CASSLDGGGETQYF; DNA: TGTGCCAGCAGCCTAGACGGGGGCGGAGAGACCCAGTACTTC
V: TRBV28; size: -; D: -; J: TRBJ1-6; CDR3: CASRSRGQGLISPLHF; DNA: TGTGCCAGCAGGTCCCGTGGGCAGGGATTAATTTCACCCCTCCACTTT
V: TRBV7-2; size: -; D: -; J: TRBJ2-3; CDR3: CASNGQGGVGTDTQYF; DNA: TGTGCCAGCAATGGCCAGGGGGGAGTAGGCACAGATACGCAGTATTTT
V: TRBV18; size: -; D: -; J: TRBJ1-1; CDR3: CASSWNTEAFF; DNA: TGTGCCAGCTCCTGGAACACTGAAGCTTTCTTT
V: TRBV7-9; size: -; D: -; J: TRBJ2-5; CDR3: CASSPAEIGRYETQYF; DNA: TGTGCCAGCAGCCCGGCGGAGATAGGGAGATATGAGACCCAGTACTTC
V: TRBV7-2; size: -; D: -; J: TRBJ2-3; CDR3: CASSLVGRLSTDTQYF; DNA: TGTGCCAGCAGCTTAGTAGGGCGGCTAAGCACAGATACGCAGTATTTT
V: TRBV4-1; size: -; D: -; J: TRBJ2-7; CDR3: CASSQEGLTVQYF; DNA: TGCGCCAGCAGCCAAGAGGGGCTAACCGTACAGTACTTC
V: TRBV7-2; size: -; D: -; J: TRBJ1-1; CDR3: CASGGHMNTEAFF; DNA: TGTGCCAGCGGGGGGCACATGAACACTGAAGCTTTCTTT
V: TRBV5-4; size: -; D: -; J: TRBJ1-2; CDR3: CASSLVGQNYGYTF; DNA: TGTGCCAGCAGCTTGGTTGGCCAGAACTATGGCTACACCTTC
V: TRBV7-6; size: once; D: -; J: TRBJ1-2; CDR3: CASSLGRGYTF; DNA: TGTGCCAGCAGCTTAGGGCGCGGCTACACCTTC